Listed here is a single T cell receptor beta chain. The sample comes from a study of T cell responses to AZD1222 COVID-19 vaccine. Turning to the study itself: Pooled samples include second doses given at about 4 or 12 weeks.

Data came from immunoSEQ multiplex PCR; TCRdb stores just in-frame clones and leaves some out. The sample lists roughly 150,000 clones, 90% to 95% occurring once. CDR1 and CDR2 from the germline V gene are MDHEN and SYDVKM. This CDR3 is 11 amino acids long. The ends were cut back, 6 bases at V and 6 bases at J, with 8 bases in the middle. The rearrangement links TRBV28 to TRBJ1-2; D is undetermined. The source material was peripheral blood, sampled on day 0 of AZD1222 vaccination. The sequence was collected from an adult in good health. This chain's CDR3 is CASSPRNGYTF. CDR3 in DNA: TGTGCCAGCAGCCCCCGTAATGGCTACACCTTC.